This TCR beta chain was found in a study of T cell repertoires in aging, cancer and after chemotherapy. Turning to the study itself: Paired samples before and after chemotherapy came from chronic lymphocytic leukemia patients on fludarabine- or bendamustine-based regimens.

Peripheral blood genomic DNA, not sorted cells or RNA, was the template. TRB rearrangements spanning V, D and J were amplified using mixed TRB-A/B primers. TCRdb called the multiplex PCR reads again in MiXCR, with one record for every CDR3 protein. The data contain under 9,000 distinct CDR3 sequences, roughly 30% of them singletons. The length of the CDR3 is 14 residues. CDR1 ENHRY and CDR2 SYGVKD come from the germline V gene. V was clipped by 8 bases and J by 2 bases; unmatched bases: 5. Study observations and caveats: In cancer patients, declining TCR diversity with age involved lost richness and lost evenness.

Points on this clonotype: Its antigen is not identified.

Sequencing was done on a sample of blood. The sequence was obtained from a human donor with a blood cancer. The chain has TRBV10-3 and TRBJ2-3; TRBD2 agrees at 9 bases. The CDR3 nucleotides are TGTGCCATCCGAGTAGCGGGGGTCACAGATACGCAGTATTTT. As protein: CAIRVAGVTDTQYF.